One and the same sample provided the 6 T cell receptor beta chains below, sequenced in a study of monozygotic twins with inflammatory bowel disease. TCRdb re-called the 5' RACE reads; every CDR3 protein appears as one record, without DNA. Its table lists 300,000 to 400,000 distinct CDR3 sequences. Sequencing was carried out using blood. These receptors were collected from a human donor with ulcerative colitis or Crohn's disease, or a healthy co-twin of an affected twin (not recorded which).

The chain carries TRBV24-1 and TRBJ2-1; the TCRdb call, TRBD1, lacks DNA for checking. CDR1 and CDR2 from the germline V gene are KGHDR and SFDVKD. The CDR3 consists of 16 residues. The CDR3 spells CATSDRGLSAYNEQFF.

The gene calls are TRBV29-1 and TRBJ2-3; the TCRdb call, TRBD1, lacks DNA for checking. The CDR3 is 13 amino acids. Germline assignment: CDR1 SQVTM and CDR2 ANQGSEA. The CDR3 protein is CSVDRGRRDTQYF.

The chain couples TRBV4-1 to TRBJ1-3. Germline V gene sequence: CDR1 MGHRA, CDR2 YSYEKL. The CDR3 totals 16 residues. CDR3 loop: CTSSPQGPRQGNTIYF.

The gene calls are TRBV5-4 and TRBJ2-2; the D gene TCRdb calls, TRBD2, cannot be checked with no DNA. The germline V gene has CDR1 SGHNT and CDR2 YYREEE (reference sequence). This CDR3 region has 15 residues. CDR3 amino acids: CASSPGTRDTGELFF.

This sequence joins TRBV20-1 and TRBJ2-7; TCRdb returns TRBD1, unconfirmable since there is no DNA. From germline, CDR1 is DFQATT and CDR2 SNEGSKA (reference sequence). CDR3 length: 15 residues. CDR3 sequence: CSARDPGQGWYEQYF.

This chain connects TRBV6-2 or TRBV6-3 to TRBJ2-7; the TCRdb D gene call, TRBD2, has no DNA to confirm it. The germline V gene encodes CDR1 MNHEY and CDR2 SVGEGT. This CDR3 region has 15 residues. The CDR3 region is CASSSPGTGFFEQYF.